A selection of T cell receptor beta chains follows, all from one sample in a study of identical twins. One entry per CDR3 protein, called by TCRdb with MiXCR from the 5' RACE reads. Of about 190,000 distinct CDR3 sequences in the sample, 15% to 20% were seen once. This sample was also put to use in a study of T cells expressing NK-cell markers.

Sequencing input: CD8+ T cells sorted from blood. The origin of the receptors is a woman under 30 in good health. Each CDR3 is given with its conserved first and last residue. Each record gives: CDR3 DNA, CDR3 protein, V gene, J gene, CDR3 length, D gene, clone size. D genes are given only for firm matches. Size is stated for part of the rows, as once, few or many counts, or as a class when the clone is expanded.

cdr3_nt: TGTGCCAGCAGCGTAGCTAGCGGGGGGGCGGATACGCAGTATTTT
cdr3_aa: CASSVASGGADTQYF
v_call: TRBV9
j_call: TRBJ2-3
cdr3_length: 15
d_call: TRBD2
clone_size: few

cdr3_nt: TGTGCCAGCAGCCTAGGGACTCCTTTTGAGCAGTTCTTC
cdr3_aa: CASSLGTPFEQFF
v_call: TRBV3-1
j_call: TRBJ2-1
cdr3_length: 13
d_call: .
clone_size: .

cdr3_nt: TGTGCCAGCAGCAAAGGGCAGGGGACGGCTTGCGATGAGCAGTTCTTC
cdr3_aa: CASSKGQGTACDEQFF
v_call: TRBV21-1
j_call: TRBJ2-1
cdr3_length: 16
d_call: .
clone_size: few

cdr3_nt: TGTGCCAGCAGTATACCAGTAGCGGGGGTCCCTGAGGAGCAGTTCTTC
cdr3_aa: CASSIPVAGVPEEQFF
v_call: TRBV27
j_call: TRBJ2-1
cdr3_length: 16
d_call: TRBD2
clone_size: few

cdr3_nt: TGTGCCAGCAGCGACAGGACGAGCTCCTACAATGAGCAGTTCTTC
cdr3_aa: CASSDRTSSYNEQFF
v_call: TRBV9
j_call: TRBJ2-1
cdr3_length: 15
d_call: .
clone_size: few

cdr3_nt: TGTGCCAGCAGTTCCCCACCGACAGGTCAAGAGACCCAGTACTTC
cdr3_aa: CASSSPPTGQETQYF
v_call: TRBV12-3/TRBV12-4
j_call: TRBJ2-5
cdr3_length: 15
d_call: .
clone_size: few

cdr3_nt: TGTGCCAGCAGGGGCGGGAGAAAGGATGAGCAGTTCTTC
cdr3_aa: CASRGGRKDEQFF
v_call: TRBV9
j_call: TRBJ2-1
cdr3_length: 13
d_call: TRBD2
clone_size: .

cdr3_nt: TGCGCCAGCAGGAGTTCTGGAGCGGGGGGGGACATTCAGTACTTC
cdr3_aa: CASRSSGAGGDIQYF
v_call: TRBV5-1
j_call: TRBJ2-4
cdr3_length: 15
d_call: TRBD2
clone_size: few

cdr3_nt: TGTGCCAGCAGCTTGGATCCGAGGGGATTCTCCTACGAGCAGTACTTC
cdr3_aa: CASSLDPRGFSYEQYF
v_call: TRBV5-6
j_call: TRBJ2-7
cdr3_length: 16
d_call: .
clone_size: few

cdr3_nt: TGCCTTTCCTCTGACAGGGGTGAAGCTTTCTTT
cdr3_aa: CLSSDRGEAFF
v_call: TRBV20-1
j_call: TRBJ1-1
cdr3_length: 11
d_call: TRBD1
clone_size: .

cdr3_nt: TGCGCCAGCAGCTTGGCCGTCGGTGGCGAGCAGTACTTC
cdr3_aa: CASSLAVGGEQYF
v_call: TRBV5-1
j_call: TRBJ2-7
cdr3_length: 13
d_call: .
clone_size: few

cdr3_nt: TGCGCCAGCAGCCAGTATGGACAGGGTGATACTGAAGCTTTCTTT
cdr3_aa: CASSQYGQGDTEAFF
v_call: TRBV5-1
j_call: TRBJ1-1
cdr3_length: 15
d_call: TRBD1
clone_size: few

cdr3_nt: TGTGCCAGCAGCCTTATTTATATTTTGCCAGGGGGCGAGGAGCAGTACTTC
cdr3_aa: CASSLIYILPGGEEQYF
v_call: TRBV6-1
j_call: TRBJ2-7
cdr3_length: 17
d_call: TRBD1
clone_size: few

cdr3_nt: TGCGCCAGCAGCCAAGATTTTCTCAGGGCAGATACGCAGTATTTT
cdr3_aa: CASSQDFLRADTQYF
v_call: TRBV4-1
j_call: TRBJ2-3
cdr3_length: 15
d_call: .
clone_size: few

cdr3_nt: TGTGCCAGCAGTGGACAGGGTGACTATGGCTACACCTTC
cdr3_aa: CASSGQGDYGYTF
v_call: TRBV27
j_call: TRBJ1-2
cdr3_length: 13
d_call: TRBD1
clone_size: few

cdr3_nt: TGCGCCAGCAGCCAAGTTCGAGGGAGTGAGCAGTTCTTC
cdr3_aa: CASSQVRGSEQFF
v_call: TRBV4-3
j_call: TRBJ2-1
cdr3_length: 13
d_call: .
clone_size: many

cdr3_nt: TGTGCCAGCAGTTCGACAGTTACTAATGAGCAGTTCTTC
cdr3_aa: CASSSTVTNEQFF
v_call: TRBV12-3/TRBV12-4
j_call: TRBJ2-1
cdr3_length: 13
d_call: .
clone_size: few

cdr3_nt: TGCGCCAGCAGCCAAGATAGGGGGCTCCGCGAGCAGTACTTC
cdr3_aa: CASSQDRGLREQYF
v_call: TRBV4-3
j_call: TRBJ2-7
cdr3_length: 14
d_call: TRBD1
clone_size: .

cdr3_nt: TGCAGCGTTGTGGGTCCGAAGGGGGAGCAGTTCTTC
cdr3_aa: CSVVGPKGEQFF
v_call: TRBV29-1
j_call: TRBJ2-1
cdr3_length: 12
d_call: .
clone_size: few

cdr3_nt: TGTGCCAGCAGCGGAAAGACAGGAGACACTGAAGCTTTCTTT
cdr3_aa: CASSGKTGDTEAFF
v_call: TRBV7-9
j_call: TRBJ1-1
cdr3_length: 14
d_call: .
clone_size: many

cdr3_nt: TGTGCCAGCAGCACGACTTATTACAATGAGCAGTTCTTC
cdr3_aa: CASSTTYYNEQFF
v_call: TRBV7-6
j_call: TRBJ2-1
cdr3_length: 13
d_call: .
clone_size: .

cdr3_nt: TGCAGTGCTCGTCAGGGAACTCATGAAGCTTTCTTT
cdr3_aa: CSARQGTHEAFF
v_call: TRBV20-1
j_call: TRBJ1-1
cdr3_length: 12
d_call: .
clone_size: .

cdr3_nt: TGCAGTGCTAGAGATCGCCCAGCAACTAATGAAAAACTGTTTTTT
cdr3_aa: CSARDRPATNEKLFF
v_call: TRBV20-1
j_call: TRBJ1-4
cdr3_length: 15
d_call: .
clone_size: .

cdr3_nt: TGTGCCAGGGAATTGGACGGGACAAGTGGTAACTATGGCTACACCTTC
cdr3_aa: CARELDGTSGNYGYTF
v_call: TRBV2
j_call: TRBJ1-2
cdr3_length: 16
d_call: .
clone_size: .

cdr3_nt: TGTGCCAGCAGCCAAGTTCGAGGGACAGAAATTTTAGGGAGTCTGGACGAAAAACTGTTTTTT
cdr3_aa: CASSQVRGTEILGSLDEKLFF
v_call: TRBV3-1
j_call: TRBJ1-4
cdr3_length: 21
d_call: TRBD1
clone_size: few

cdr3_nt: TGCAGTGCTAGAGATCCTGGCGGGAGTCGGTATGAGCAGTTCTTC
cdr3_aa: CSARDPGGSRYEQFF
v_call: TRBV20-1
j_call: TRBJ2-1
cdr3_length: 15
d_call: TRBD2
clone_size: .

cdr3_nt: TGCAGTGCTAGCCAGAGCAATAGAAACACCATATATTTT
cdr3_aa: CSASQSNRNTIYF
v_call: TRBV20-1
j_call: TRBJ1-3
cdr3_length: 13
d_call: .
clone_size: .

cdr3_nt: TGTGCCTGGAGTGTCTTGGAGAACACTGAAGCTTTCTTT
cdr3_aa: CAWSVLENTEAFF
v_call: TRBV30
j_call: TRBJ1-1
cdr3_length: 13
d_call: .
clone_size: few